The 3 T cell receptor beta chains listed next were all sequenced from one sample in a study of PD-L1 blockade in urothelial cancer listed by TCRdb under 2017. The method was the immunoSEQ multiplex PCR assay. TCRdb's version of the immuneACCESS table is confined to in-frame rearrangements and falls short of the full clone set. An unresolved V gene accounts for under half of the shortfall where checked; the remainder is of unknown origin. The sample records 55,000 to 75,000 clones, approximately 80% of which are singletons. Jointly, the top ten make up around 1.6% of the sample. The sample's time point label, in plain terms: pretreatment peripheral blood. This material consisted of PBMCs, taken around atezolizumab (anti-PD-L1) treatment. The receptors come from a man between 65 and 85 years old with urothelial cancer.

The CDR3, as DNA: TGTGCCAGCAGCCAAGATCAGGACAGGGCAAAGCAGTTCTTC. Encoded protein: CASSQDQDRAKQFF. The rearrangement uses TRBV4-2 and TRBJ2-1; TRBD1 aligns across 8 bases. The CDR3 covers 14 residues. The junction had 6 bases not matched to a gene; V was cut back by 0 bases and J by 11 bases. Germline CDR1 reads LGHNA; CDR2 reads YNFKEQ.

The chain joins TRBV29-1 to TRBJ2-7; the match to TRBD2 covers 15 bases. Germline V gives CDR1 SQVTM, CDR2 ANQGSEA. V shed 4 bases, J shed 1 base, and the junction held 2 bases outside the gene matches. The CDR3 consists of 15 residues. This chain's CDR3 is CSVGGLAGGSYEQYF. The CDR3 DNA follows: TGCAGCGTTGGGGGACTAGCGGGAGGATCCTACGAGCAGTACTTC.

The chain has TRBV6-1 and TRBJ2-5; 8 bases line up with TRBD2. The V and J ends lost 3 bases and 11 bases, in that order; junction bases with no gene match: 5. The CDR3 loop spans 12 amino acids. Germline assignment: CDR1 MNHNS and CDR2 SASEGT. The CDR3 nucleotides are TGTGCCAGCAGTGAGTTACAGCGGGAGCAGTACTTC. This sequence encodes CASSELQREQYF.